This TCR beta chain was recovered during a study of human T cells and chemical hapten exposure. From the RACE reads, TCRdb called clonotypes with MiXCR, one entry per CDR3 protein. The sample yields some 350,000 distinct CDR3 sequences, roughly 6% seen once. V was cut by 0 bases and J by 2 bases, with 9 bases left in between. The CDR3 consists of 15 residues. Germline loops: CDR1 SGHNT, CDR2 YYREEE (reference sequence). This clonotype was observed a handful of times. The sample's time point: patch test 2, 6 weeks after DPC sensitization. Sample treatment: therapeutic diphenylcyclopropenone sensitization with weekly scalp DPC.

The TCR originated in a woman younger than 35 with alopecia areata. Some clones in this sample may be carry-over from other donors' samples. The chain joins TRBV5-4 to TRBJ1-3; TRBD1 might be the D (5 bases). The sequenced sample was whole blood, obtained in connection with sensitization to the hapten diphenylcyclopropenone (DPC). The CDR3 bases are TGTGCCAGCAGCTTGGGAAAAGGGGCTGGAAACACCATATATTTT. This codes for CASSLGKGAGNTIYF.